Each of the 5 T cell receptor beta chains below was sequenced from the same sample in a study of breast tumors, draining lymph nodes, adjacent tissues. From the multiplex PCR reads, TCRdb called clonotypes with MiXCR, one entry per CDR3 protein. The sample consists of fewer than 80,000 distinct CDR3 sequences, around two fifths of them appearing once. Sample: breast tumor tissue. The source of these receptors is a female donor with breast cancer. Some clones in this sample may be carry-over from other donors' samples.

Ten or more counts support this clonotype. This chain links TRBV7-9 with TRBJ2-3; 13 positions agree with TRBD2. Germline-derived CDR1 and CDR2 are SEHNR and FQNEAQ (reference sequence). Losses at the gene ends were 5 bases for V and 8 bases for J; bases not matched to a gene: 7. This CDR3 has 15 residues. The CDR3 here is CASSPSGTSGTTQYF. CDR3 nucleotide sequence: TGTGCCAGCAGCCCCTCCGGGACTAGCGGGACTACGCAGTATTTT.

Remarks on this clonotype: This likely comes from a read error, as the CDR3 has no conserved phenylalanine or tryptophan at its end. The DNA is left out, because the CDR3 cannot be placed on it with certainty; the CDR3 is given as TCRdb lists it. The chain combines TRBV6-5 with TRBJ2-5. The CDR3 comprises 8 residues, both ends counted. The V gene's germline CDR1 is MNHEY and CDR2 SVGAGI. CDR3: CASSTQNT.

The chain is built from TRBV12-3 or TRBV12-4 and TRBJ1-6, with D perhaps matching TRBD1 (6 bases). This CDR3 comprises 14 residues. Trimming removed 4 bases at V and 4 bases at J, with 8 bases between. The CDR3 region is CASSYQGYNSPLHF. DNA of the CDR3: TGTGCCAGCAGTTACCAGGGGTATAATTCACCCCTCCACTTT.

In the case of this clonotype: A much bigger clone sits one base away, suggesting this may be a read error. CDR3 protein: CAGSLRPRERTGELFF. As DNA, the CDR3 is TGTGCCGGCAGTTTGAGGCCCAGGGAGCGCACCGGGGAGCTGTTTTTT. J is TRBJ2-2 and V is TRBV12-3 or TRBV12-4; D assignment may be TRBD1 or TRBD2 (5 bases each). This CDR3 spans 16 amino acids.

This clonotype was observed many times. This chain uses TRBV7-9 with TRBJ2-7; 10 bases agree with TRBD2. The CDR3 has 16 amino acids. J gave up 0 bases and V 7 bases, and 9 bases lay outside the gene matches. Germline values: CDR1 SEHNR, CDR2 FQNEAQ (reference sequence). The CDR3 bases are TGTGCCAGCACCTCCGTGTCTAGCGGGAGCTCCTACGAGCAGTACTTC. This gives the protein CASTSVSSGSSYEQYF.